This is a list of T cell receptor beta chains from one sample in a study of T cells in Graves' hyperthyroidism and ophthalmopathy. TCRdb reprocessed the multiplex PCR reads with MiXCR, giving one entry per CDR3 protein. The sample holds some 570,000 distinct CDR3 sequences, 12% to 15% seen once. The specimen was blood. The source is a woman in her late teens or twenties with Graves' ophthalmopathy. The CDR3 runs from the conserved cysteine through the conserved F or W. Fields, in order: V gene, J gene, clone size, D gene, CDR3 DNA, CDR3 protein. The D gene is left open where the match is weak. Clone size is given for some rows only: seen once, a few or many times, or a class if the clone is expanded.

V: TRBV6-4; J: TRBJ2-2; size: few; D: -; DNA: TGTGCCAGCAGTTCCGGACTATCCGGGGAGCTGTTTTTT; CDR3: CASSSGLSGELFF
V: TRBV6-1; J: TRBJ1-1; size: many; D: -; DNA: TGTGCCAGCAGTGAGGGGGGTCTGAACACTGAAGCTTTCTTT; CDR3: CASSEGGLNTEAFF
V: TRBV7-7; J: TRBJ2-5; size: many; D: -; DNA: TGTGCTAGCAGCTTAAGGGCCGGGGGCAGTCAAGAGACCCAGTACTTC; CDR3: CASSLRAGGSQETQYF
V: TRBV30; J: TRBJ1-1; size: many; D: -; DNA: TGTGCCTGGAGTTCGGACAGTCGAAACGAAGCTTTCTTT; CDR3: CAWSSDSRNEAFF
V: TRBV9; J: TRBJ2-2; size: few; D: TRBD2; DNA: TGTGCCAGCAGCGTAGGAGGTAGCGGGAGTCCCGGGGAGCTGTTTTTT; CDR3: CASSVGGSGSPGELFF
V: TRBV7-6; J: TRBJ2-3; size: few; D: TRBD1; DNA: TGTGCCAGCAGCCCCCTCAAGGGGGCGACAGATACGCAGTATTTT; CDR3: CASSPLKGATDTQYF
V: TRBV30; J: TRBJ2-2; size: many; D: -; DNA: TGTGCCTGGAGTAGGGAAGGTCCCGGGGAGCTGTTTTTT; CDR3: CAWSREGPGELFF
V: TRBV7-8; J: TRBJ2-5; size: -; D: -; DNA: TGTGCCAGCAGCCCCGGGGTGGGAGAGACCCAGTACTTC; CDR3: CASSPGVGETQYF
V: TRBV12-3/TRBV12-4; J: TRBJ2-4; size: many; D: TRBD1; DNA: TGTGCCAGCACCCTCGGGACAGGTGGTGGCATTCAGTACTTC; CDR3: CASTLGTGGGIQYF
V: TRBV6-2/TRBV6-3; J: TRBJ2-1; size: many; D: -; DNA: TGTGCCAGCAGTTACCAGGGCCCCCATGAGCAGTTCTTC; CDR3: CASSYQGPHEQFF
V: TRBV24-1; J: TRBJ2-1; size: few; D: -; DNA: -; CDR3: CASPRIAEGIYNEQFFNEQFF
V: TRBV5-5; J: TRBJ2-7; size: many; D: -; DNA: TGTGCCAGCAGCTTGGCCGTCCGACTAGGGGCCAGCTCCTACGAGCAGTACTTC; CDR3: CASSLAVRLGASSYEQYF
V: TRBV3-1; J: TRBJ2-7; size: many; D: -; DNA: TGTGCCAGCAGCCTACTAGGGGGCGAGCAGTACTTC; CDR3: CASSLLGGEQYF
V: TRBV7-9; J: TRBJ1-2; size: -; D: -; DNA: TGTGCCAGCAGCTTATCGGGGCAAGTCGGAGGTGGCTACACCTTC; CDR3: CASSLSGQVGGGYTF
V: TRBV29-1; J: TRBJ2-7; size: few; D: -; DNA: TGCAGCGTTCGGGTACTCCGGGAGCAGTACTTC; CDR3: CSVRVLREQYF
V: TRBV7-7; J: TRBJ2-5; size: few; D: -; DNA: TGTGCTAGCAGCTTAGGGCAGTTAGAGACCCAGTACTTC; CDR3: CASSLGQLETQYF
V: TRBV5-1; J: TRBJ2-7; size: few; D: TRBD2; DNA: TGCGCCAGCAGCTTAGGACTGACTGGCGGGAGAGGTGGGGCCTACGAGCAGTACTTC; CDR3: CASSLGLTGGRGGAYEQYF
V: TRBV2; J: TRBJ2-3; size: few; D: TRBD2; DNA: TGTGCCAGCAGGGGGACTAGTTGGTATTTT; CDR3: CASRGTSWYF
V: TRBV20-1; J: TRBJ1-2; size: many; D: -; DNA: TGCAGTGCTAGAGATGCGGAGATTGGCTACACCTTC; CDR3: CSARDAEIGYTF
V: TRBV20-1; J: TRBJ2-3; size: -; D: TRBD2; DNA: TGCAGTGCTAGAGATCATGCCCTAGCGGGAAGGAGGGATACGCAGTATTTT; CDR3: CSARDHALAGRRDTQYF
V: TRBV6-1; J: TRBJ2-7; size: many; D: -; DNA: TGTGCCAGCGCCGGGGACCGCGGATACGAGCAGTACTTC; CDR3: CASAGDRGYEQYF
V: TRBV27; J: TRBJ1-5; size: many; D: -; DNA: TGTGCCAGCAGTTTATCGGTTATCGGGGAGAAGCATTTT; CDR3: CASSLSVIGEKHF
V: TRBV12-3/TRBV12-4; J: TRBJ2-1; size: few; D: TRBD1; DNA: TGTGCCAGCAGTTTAGCCGTGACAGGGTTCAATGAGCAGTTCTTC; CDR3: CASSLAVTGFNEQFF
V: TRBV5-6; J: TRBJ2-5; size: -; D: TRBD1; DNA: TGTGCCAGCAGCGCGACAGGGTACCAAGAGACCCAGTACTTC; CDR3: CASSATGYQETQYF
V: TRBV4-2; J: TRBJ1-2; size: many; D: -; DNA: TGTGCCAGCAGCCAAGATGGGATCTATGGCTACACCTTC; CDR3: CASSQDGIYGYTF
V: TRBV6-2/TRBV6-3; J: TRBJ2-3; size: few; D: TRBD2; DNA: TGTGCCAGCAGTTACCATCTTAACGGCGGGAGCAGCACAGATACGCAGTATTTT; CDR3: CASSYHLNGGSSTDTQYF
V: TRBV7-2; J: TRBJ2-1; size: many; D: TRBD2; DNA: TGTGCCAGCTGCGGCGGGAGGGCCTACAATGAGCAGTTCTTC; CDR3: CASCGGRAYNEQFF
V: TRBV10-3; J: TRBJ1-6; size: once; D: -; DNA: TGTGCCATCAGTGAGAATCTTGAATTGGGCCTATCACCCCTCCACTTT; CDR3: CAISENLELGLSPLHF
V: TRBV10-3; J: TRBJ2-1; size: -; D: -; DNA: TGTGCCATCAGTCCCTCGGCCAGCCCTACTAACAATGAGCAGTTCTTC; CDR3: CAISPSASPTNNEQFF
V: TRBV2; J: TRBJ2-1; size: many; D: -; DNA: TGTGCCAGCAGTGAAGTGGGACTCATTAGCTCCTACAATGAGCAGTTCTTC; CDR3: CASSEVGLISSYNEQFF
V: TRBV28; J: TRBJ2-3; size: many; D: -; DNA: TGTGCCAGCAGCATCGGTCTATACACAGATACGCAGTATTTT; CDR3: CASSIGLYTDTQYF
V: TRBV9; J: TRBJ1-5; size: -; D: -; DNA: TGTGCCAGCAGCGTAGGGACGGGGGCTGATCAGCCCCAGCATTTT; CDR3: CASSVGTGADQPQHF
V: TRBV29-1; J: TRBJ2-1; size: many; D: TRBD1; DNA: TGCAGCGGCCGACAGGGCACCTACAATGAGCAGTTCTTC; CDR3: CSGRQGTYNEQFF
V: TRBV7-9; J: TRBJ2-1; size: many; D: TRBD2; DNA: TGTGCCAGCAGCCTTACTAGCGGGAAGGATGAGCAGTTCTTC; CDR3: CASSLTSGKDEQFF
V: TRBV2; J: TRBJ1-5; size: many; D: -; DNA: TGTGCCAGCAGCGAGGACAGTGGAGGCAATCAGCCCCAGCATTTT; CDR3: CASSEDSGGNQPQHF
V: TRBV7-3; J: TRBJ2-1; size: many; D: -; DNA: TGTGCCAGCAGCGAAAACAGGGCTGAGCAGTTCTTC; CDR3: CASSENRAEQFF
V: TRBV12-3/TRBV12-4; J: TRBJ2-2; size: many; D: -; DNA: TGTGCCAGCAGTTTACCTTCAGGCGGAGCCGGGGAGCTGTTTTTT; CDR3: CASSLPSGGAGELFF
V: TRBV5-8; J: TRBJ1-1; size: -; D: -; DNA: TGTGCCAGCAGCTACGGACCGGGGGAGAGCACTGAAGCTTTCTTT; CDR3: CASSYGPGESTEAFF
V: TRBV4-1; J: TRBJ2-2; size: -; D: -; DNA: TGCGCCAGCAGCTCGATCGGGGGCGGGGAGCTGTTTTTT; CDR3: CASSSIGGGELFF
V: TRBV3-1; J: TRBJ1-3; size: -; D: TRBD1; DNA: TGTGCCAGCAGCCAAGTCTCCGGGACAGGGTTTTCTGGAAACACCATATATTTT; CDR3: CASSQVSGTGFSGNTIYF
V: TRBV7-8; J: TRBJ2-1; size: -; D: TRBD1; DNA: TGTGCCAGCAGCTGGATGGGACAGGGAGTCTATGAGCAGTTCTTC; CDR3: CASSWMGQGVYEQFF